These 32 T cell receptor beta chains came from one sample sequenced in a study of T cell repertoires in cytomegalovirus infection. TCRdb used MiXCR to reprocess the reads, holding one entry per CDR3 protein. The table has under 200,000 distinct CDR3 sequences, roughly 9.8% seen once. What was sequenced was PBMCs. The source of these receptors is a human donor in good health (CMV status not recorded). Some clones in this sample may be carry-over from other donors' samples.

This clonotype was observed many times. This chain joins TRBV7-2 and TRBJ2-3; the D is unclear. The germline gives CDR1 SGHTA, CDR2 FQGNSA. V lost 1 base and J lost 2, with 7 bases in between. The CDR3 has 14 amino acids. The CDR3 spells CASSLDFYTDTQYF. The CDR3 DNA sequence: TGTGCCAGCAGCTTAGACTTTTACACAGATACGCAGTATTTT.

This clonotype was found a few times. The chain links TRBV30 to TRBJ2-7, with a possible D match to TRBD1 (6 bases). Looked up from germline, CDR1 is GTSNPN and CDR2 is SVGIG (reference sequence). Trimming took 1 base from V and 6 from J, leaving 13 bases between them. This CDR3 is 13 amino acids long. The CDR3 DNA reads as TGTGCCTGGAGTGCTCGACAGGTGGGCGAGCAGTACTTC. This encodes CAWSARQVGEQYF.

This clonotype showed up many times. The J gene is TRBJ1-1, the V gene TRBV29-1; perhaps TRBD1 as D (5 bases). The ends were cut back, 0 bases at V and 5 bases at J, with 16 bases in the middle. Germline CDR1 reads SQVTM; CDR2 reads ANQGSEA. The CDR3 has 15 residues. CDR3 loop: CSVEDRRQGWTEAFF. CDR3 sequence (DNA): TGCAGCGTTGAAGATCGGCGGCAGGGATGGACTGAAGCTTTCTTT.

The rearrangement links TRBV19 to TRBJ2-3; possibly TRBD1 for D (7 bases). CDR3 size: 15 residues. Deletions cut 3 bases from V and 3 bases from J, with 13 bases between. CDR1 LNHDA and CDR2 SQIVND come from the germline V gene (reference sequence). The DNA of the CDR3 is TGTGCCAGTAGTATTATGACAGGGAGGACAGATACGCAGTATTTT. This translates into CASSIMTGRTDTQYF.

CDR3 sequence (DNA): TGTGCCAGCAGCAGGTTCACGAACACTGAAGCTTTCTTT. Its translation is CASSRFTNTEAFF. The chain recombines TRBV6-2 or TRBV6-3 with TRBJ1-1; D is unresolved. The CDR3 is 13 amino acids. CDR1 and CDR2 from the germline V gene are MNHEY and SVGEGT. Trimming removed 6 bases at V and 1 base at J, with 9 bases between.

This rearrangement joins TRBV7-9 to TRBJ2-7, with 7 positions matching TRBD2. V trimming: 8 bases; J trimming: 5 bases; junction bases outside the gene matches: 18. CDR3 length: 16 amino acids. Germline V gene sequence: CDR1 SEHNR, CDR2 FQNEAQ (reference sequence). CDR3 amino acids: CASGPNRGGSSHEQYF. For the CDR3, the DNA is TGTGCCAGCGGACCTAATAGGGGCGGGAGTTCCCACGAGCAGTACTTC.

This sequence joins TRBV4-3 and TRBJ2-5; D ambiguous. The germline gives CDR1 LGHNA, CDR2 YSLEER. This CDR3 is built from 15 residues. V lost 0 bases and J 4 bases, leaving 12 bases between the germline ends. DNA of the CDR3: TGCGCCAGCAGCCAAGATGTAGGTGGCGGAGAGACCCAGTACTTC. Its protein is CASSQDVGGGETQYF.

This chain's CDR3 is CASSLDPGIYGYTF. The DNA of the CDR3 is TGTGCCAGCAGCTTAGATCCGGGCATCTATGGCTACACCTTC. V is TRBV11-2 and J is TRBJ1-2; D gene uncertain. There are 14 residues in the CDR3. Germline V gene lookup returns CDR1 SGHAT and CDR2 FQNNGV. The V end was cut by 0 bases, the J end by 4 bases, with 9 bases between.

This clonotype was found once. The V call is TRBV5-1, the J call TRBJ2-1; possible D gene TRBD1, 5 bases. This CDR3 comprises 15 residues. Trimming pared 5 bases from V and 7 bases from J, leaving 19 bases between. CDR1 SGHRS and CDR2 YFSETQ come from the germline V gene. The CDR3 DNA sequence: TGCGCCAGCAGTGGGGTGATCGGGTCAGGGAATGAGCAGTTCTTC. This translates into CASSGVIGSGNEQFF.

This clonotype was recorded at least ten times. J is TRBJ2-7 and V is TRBV12-3 or TRBV12-4, with TRBD1 identical over 7 bases. This CDR3 comprises 11 residues. The J segment lost 7 bases and the V segment lost 5 bases, leaving 2 bases of the junction unmatched. CDR3 region: CASSVTGEQYF. The CDR3 DNA reads as TGTGCCAGCAGTGTGACAGGGGAGCAGTACTTC.

This clonotype was observed at least ten times. The V call is TRBV11-2, the J call TRBJ1-1; D ambiguous. Germline V lookup: CDR1 SGHAT, CDR2 FQNNGV. CDR3 length: 16 amino acids. Trimming stripped 2 bases from V and 0 bases from J, with 13 bases between. The CDR3 protein is CASSLTPQSVNTEAFF. DNA for the CDR3: TGTGCCAGCAGCTTAACCCCACAGTCAGTGAACACTGAAGCTTTCTTT.

This clonotype appeared a few times. J is TRBJ2-5 and V is TRBV24-1; TRBD1 matches 7 bases. This CDR3 contains 14 residues. The germline V gene encodes CDR1 KGHDR and CDR2 SFDVKD. V lost 9 bases and J lost 5; bases outside the gene matches: 11. CDR3 amino acids: CATSLGQIGETQYF. The CDR3 DNA sequence: TGTGCCACCTCCCTGGGACAGATCGGGGAGACCCAGTACTTC.

This clonotype occurred many times. V usage is TRBV15 and J usage is TRBJ1-3; D is uncertain. CDR1 is LNHNV, CDR2 YYDKDF, per germline (reference sequence). This CDR3 is 14 amino acids long. Trimming stripped 0 bases from V and 1 base from J, with 4 bases between. In DNA form, the CDR3 reads TGTGCCACCAGCAGAGAAACATCTGGAAACACCATATATTTT. Residues: CATSRETSGNTIYF.

This clonotype appeared many times. The CDR3 coding sequence is TGTGCCAGCAGCAATCCCTTGGTCGAAAAACTGTTTTTT. Protein sequence: CASSNPLVEKLFF. V gene TRBV7-2 combines with J gene TRBJ1-4; D uncertain. The CDR3 is 13 residues long. Per the germline V gene, CDR1 is SGHTA and CDR2 is FQGNSA. The ends were cut back, 5 bases at V and 8 bases at J, with 12 bases in the middle.

This clonotype was counted many times. At one end, the junction sequence differs from germline, possibly due to a read error. The CDR3 is CASSPRTSGTPYNEQFF. CDR3 DNA sequence: TGTGCTAGCAGCCCCAGGACTAGCGGGACACCCTACAATGAGCAGTTCTTC. The chain uses TRBV7-7 and TRBJ2-1, with 12 bases fitting TRBD2. The CDR3 contains 17 residues. CDR1 and CDR2 (germline): SSHAT, FNYEAQ (reference sequence).

The chain has TRBV18 and TRBJ1-2; D gene uncertain. Per the germline V gene, CDR1 is KGHSH and CDR2 is LQKENI. The CDR3 spans 13 residues. The V end was cut by 8 bases, the J end by 4 bases, with 14 bases between. The CDR3 loop is CASKPREAYGYTF. The DNA of the CDR3 is TGTGCCAGCAAACCAAGGGAGGCCTATGGCTACACCTTC.

Ten or more counts support this clonotype. The CDR3 DNA reads TGTGCCAGCAGCATGCGACAGTATGGCTACACCTTC. The encoded protein is CASSMRQYGYTF. The V and J genes are TRBV7-2 and TRBJ1-2, with a possible D match to TRBD1 (5 bases). V was clipped by 5 bases and J by 5 bases, with 9 bases between them. Germline-derived CDR1 and CDR2 are SGHTA and FQGNSA. CDR3 length: 12 residues.

This clonotype has a count of ten or more. J is TRBJ2-4 and V is TRBV7-6, with 8 bases fitting TRBD1. Trimming removed 1 base from V and 2 bases from J; junction bases left unmatched: 19. In germline, CDR1 is SGHVS, CDR2 FNYEAQ. CDR3 length equals 21 residues. As DNA, the CDR3 is TGTGCCAGCAGCTTAGAACCCGGGACAGGAGGTTCCCCGCTGACCAAAAACATTCAGTACTTC. Encoded protein: CASSLEPGTGGSPLTKNIQYF. Combining the CDR3 with reference TRBV7-6 and TRBJ2-4 gives the whole variable domain GAGVSQSPRYKVTKRGQDVALRCDPISGHVSLYWYRQALGQGPEFLTYFNYEAQQDKSGLPNDRFSAERPEGSISTLTIQRTEQRDSAMYRCASSLEPGTGGSPLTKNIQYFGAGTRLSVL.

There are many counts of this clonotype. J is TRBJ2-5 and V is TRBV7-2; D may be TRBD2 (6 bases). The germline CDR1 and CDR2 sequences are SGHTA and FQGNSA. This CDR3 contains 15 residues. With 4 bases removed from V and 2 bases from J, the gap between germline ends came to 14 bases. CDR3 sequence (DNA): TGTGCCAGCAGCTCGGCGGCAGGGAGGCAAGAGACCCAGTACTTC. Translation gives CASSSAAGRQETQYF. The complete variable domain, with remaining parts taken from reference TRBV7-2 and TRBJ2-5, reads GAGVSQSPSNKVTEKGKDVELRCDPISGHTALYWYRQSLGQGLEFLIYFQGNSAPDKSGLPSDRFSAERTGGSVSTLTIQRTQQEDSAVYLCASSSAAGRQETQYFGPGTRLLVL.

The V call is TRBV7-6, the J call TRBJ2-1, with 8 bases fitting TRBD2. The germline V gene has CDR1 SGHVS and CDR2 FNYEAQ. The trim removed 0 bases at V and 4 bases at J, leaving 2 bases unmatched. This CDR3 spans 15 amino acids. CDR3 residues: CASSLASGAYNEQFF. DNA of the CDR3: TGTGCCAGCAGCTTAGCTAGCGGGGCGTACAATGAGCAGTTCTTC.

The gene calls are TRBV7-9 and TRBJ1-1, with TRBD1 matching 7 bases. The CDR3 runs 13 residues. J lost 6 bases, V lost 8 bases, and 9 bases had no gene match. Per germline, CDR1 SEHNR and CDR2 FQNEAQ (reference sequence). The CDR3 sequence: CASHMTGHPEAFF. CDR3 in DNA: TGTGCCAGCCACATGACAGGGCATCCTGAAGCTTTCTTT.

The gene calls are TRBV14 and TRBJ2-7; D call uncertain. The CDR3 extends over 14 amino acids. V was cut by 3 bases and J by 3 bases, with 12 bases left in between. The germline V gene has CDR1 SGHDN and CDR2 FVKESK. As DNA, the CDR3 is TGTGCCAGCAGCCATAGAAACAGCTTCTACGAGCAGTACTTC. This translates into CASSHRNSFYEQYF.

The J gene is TRBJ2-1, the V gene TRBV2; D possibly corresponds to TRBD2 (5 bases). V was shortened by 4 bases and J by 6 bases, with 10 bases between the two germline ends. Looked up from germline, CDR1 is SNHLY and CDR2 is FYNNEI. The CDR3 has 13 amino acids. The CDR3 protein is CASSGASLNEQFF. As DNA, the CDR3 is TGTGCCAGCAGTGGGGCTAGCCTCAATGAGCAGTTCTTC. Using reference TRBV2 and TRBJ2-1 for the parts outside the CDR3, the full variable domain is EPEVTQTPSHQVTQMGQEVILRCVPISNHLYFYWYRQILGQKVEFLVSFYNNEISEKSEIFDDQFSVERPDGSNFTLKIRSTKLEDSAMYFCASSGASLNEQFFGPGTRLTVL.

The chain joins TRBV19 to TRBJ2-7; no definite D call. Germline V lookup: CDR1 LNHDA, CDR2 SQIVND (reference sequence). The V end lost 3 bases, the J end lost 2 bases, and 14 bases lay between the germline ends. This CDR3 has 15 residues. DNA of the CDR3: TGTGCCAGTAGTATGGCGGCAGGCGAGGCCTACGAGCAGTACTTC. Protein: CASSMAAGEAYEQYF.

This clonotype was counted ten times or more. The V and J genes are TRBV7-2 and TRBJ2-1; D uncertain. The V end lost 7 bases, the J end lost 9 bases, and 13 bases lay between the germline ends. CDR3 length: 12 residues. Germline V gene lookup returns CDR1 SGHTA and CDR2 FQGNSA. Here the CDR3 reads CASNLDQFEQFF. CDR3 in DNA: TGTGCCAGCAACCTAGACCAGTTTGAGCAGTTCTTC.

This clonotype was observed many times. The V call is TRBV20-1, the J call TRBJ2-1; no clear D gene. CDR3 length: 16 residues. In germline, CDR1 is DFQATT, CDR2 SNEGSKA (reference sequence). V was trimmed by 0 bases and J by 2 bases, leaving 14 bases between them. CDR3 protein: CSARDSRGSAYNEQFF. For the CDR3, the DNA is TGCAGTGCTAGAGACTCCCGCGGATCAGCCTACAATGAGCAGTTCTTC.

The chain combines TRBV12-3 or TRBV12-4 with TRBJ1-2; 7 positions match TRBD1. The CDR3 length is 13 residues. The ends lost 6 bases at V and 4 bases at J; junction bases unmatched: 5. The CDR3: CASRETGIYGYTF. In DNA form, the CDR3 reads TGTGCCAGCAGGGAGACAGGGATCTATGGCTACACCTTC.

Regarding this clonotype: This may be a read error: a much more frequent sequence differs by one nucleotide. The chain recombines TRBV7-2 with TRBJ2-7; TRBD2 might be the D (6 bases). Germline values: CDR1 SGHTA, CDR2 FQGNSA. The ends were cut back, 4 bases at V and 1 base at J, with 11 bases in the middle. The CDR3 consists of 14 residues. CDR3 protein: CASSWGRGSYEQYF. The CDR3 coding sequence is TGTGCCAGCAGCTGGGGACGGGGGTCCTACGAGCAGTACTTC. Together with reference TRBV7-2 and TRBJ2-7, the CDR3 gives the full variable domain: GAGVSQSPSNKVTEKGKDVELRCDPISGHTALYWYRQSLGQGLEFLIYFQGNSAPDKSGLPSDRFSAERTGGSVSTLTIQRTQQEDSAVYLCASSWGRGSYEQYFGPGTRLTVT.

This clonotype has more than one count but fewer than ten. The chain recombines TRBV29-1 with TRBJ2-7, with 9 bases that match TRBD2. Trimming at V came to 5 bases and at J to 5 bases, leaving 7 bases not matched to a gene. Per the germline V gene, CDR1 is SQVTM and CDR2 is ANQGSEA. CDR3 length: 13 residues. The CDR3 region is CSVRGIAGDEQYF. The CDR3 DNA sequence: TGCAGCGTTCGGGGGATAGCGGGAGACGAGCAGTACTTC.

This clonotype has ten or more counts. The rearrangement joins TRBV11-3 to TRBJ2-7, with TRBD1 matching over 7 bases. Germline loops: CDR1 SGHNT, CDR2 YENEEA. This CDR3 spans 13 amino acids. With V trimmed by 5 bases and J by 7 bases, 8 bases remained unmatched. CDR3 region: CASSRDSYTEQYF. As DNA, the CDR3 is TGTGCCAGCAGCAGGGACAGCTATACGGAGCAGTACTTC.

Only a few counts were recorded for this clonotype. The chain joins TRBV19 to TRBJ1-5; D ambiguous. Germline V gene sequence: CDR1 LNHDA, CDR2 SQIVND (reference sequence). This CDR3 contains 15 residues. Deletions cut 0 bases from V and 0 bases from J, with 6 bases between. CDR3 nucleotides: TGTGCCAGTAGTATAGACAGCTATAGCAATCAGCCCCAGCATTTT. Translated, it gives CASSIDSYSNQPQHF.

Worth noting for this clonotype: The junction and the germline gene differ at one end; a read error may be behind it. The chain links TRBV7-4 to TRBJ2-1; TRBD2 agrees at 9 bases. The germline V gene encodes CDR1 SGHVT and CDR2 SQSDAQ. The CDR3 is 16 residues long. CDR3 in amino acids: CASSLQAGGVSHEQSF. The CDR3 nucleotides read TGTGCCAGCAGCTTACAAGCGGGAGGAGTCTCCCATGAGCAGTCCTTC.